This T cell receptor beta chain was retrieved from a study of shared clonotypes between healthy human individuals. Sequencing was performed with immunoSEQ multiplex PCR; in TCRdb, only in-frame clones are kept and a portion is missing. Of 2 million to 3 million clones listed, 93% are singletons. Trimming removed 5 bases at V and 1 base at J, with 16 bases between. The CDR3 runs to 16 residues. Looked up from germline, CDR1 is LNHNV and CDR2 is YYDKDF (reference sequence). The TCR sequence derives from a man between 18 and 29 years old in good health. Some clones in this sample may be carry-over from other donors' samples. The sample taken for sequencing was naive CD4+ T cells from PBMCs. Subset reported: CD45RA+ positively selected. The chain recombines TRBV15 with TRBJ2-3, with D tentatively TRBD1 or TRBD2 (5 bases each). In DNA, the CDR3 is TGTGCCACCAGCTCCAGAGGGGTAGTTGGCACAGATACGCAGTATTTT. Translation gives CATSSRGVVGTDTQYF.